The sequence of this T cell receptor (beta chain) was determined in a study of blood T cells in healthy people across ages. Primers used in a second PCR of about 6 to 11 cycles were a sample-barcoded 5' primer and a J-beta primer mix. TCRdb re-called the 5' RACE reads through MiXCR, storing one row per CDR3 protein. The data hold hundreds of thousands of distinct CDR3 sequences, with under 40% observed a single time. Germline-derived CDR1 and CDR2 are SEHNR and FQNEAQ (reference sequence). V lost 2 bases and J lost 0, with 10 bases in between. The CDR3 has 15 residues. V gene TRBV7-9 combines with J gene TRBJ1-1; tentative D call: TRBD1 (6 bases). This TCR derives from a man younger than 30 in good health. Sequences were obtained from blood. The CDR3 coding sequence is TGTGCCAGCAGCTTATCGGGACACATGAACACTGAAGCTTTCTTT. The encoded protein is CASSLSGHMNTEAFF.